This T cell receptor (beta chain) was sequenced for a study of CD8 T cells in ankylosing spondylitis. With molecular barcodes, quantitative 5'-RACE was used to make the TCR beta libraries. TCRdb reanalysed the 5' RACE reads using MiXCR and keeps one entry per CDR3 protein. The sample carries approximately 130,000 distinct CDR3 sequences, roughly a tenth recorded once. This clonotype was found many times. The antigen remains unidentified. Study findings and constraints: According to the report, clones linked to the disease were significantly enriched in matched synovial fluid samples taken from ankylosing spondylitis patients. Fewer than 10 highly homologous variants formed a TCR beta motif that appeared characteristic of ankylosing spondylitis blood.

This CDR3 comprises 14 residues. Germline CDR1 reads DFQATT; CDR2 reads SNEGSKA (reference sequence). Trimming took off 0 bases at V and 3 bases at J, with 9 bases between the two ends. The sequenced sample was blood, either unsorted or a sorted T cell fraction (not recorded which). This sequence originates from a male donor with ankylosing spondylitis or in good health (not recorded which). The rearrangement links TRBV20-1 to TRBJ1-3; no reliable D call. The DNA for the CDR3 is TGCAGTGCTAGAGATCACCGGGGTGGAAACACCATATATTTT. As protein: CSARDHRGGNTIYF.